One and the same sample provided the 27 T cell receptor beta chains below, sequenced in a study of blood T cell repertoires in COVID-19. The method was immunoSEQ multiplex PCR; TCRdb's version includes in-frame clones alone and lacks a portion of them. The sample lists hundreds of thousands of clones, roughly 87% occurring once. The sequenced sample consisted of peripheral blood. Source of these receptors: a young man with COVID-19, enrolled during active disease.

This clone was seen a handful of times. V gene TRBV12-3 or TRBV12-4 combines with J gene TRBJ1-1, with 7 bases lining up with TRBD1. Trimming cost V 3 bases and J 8 bases; bases outside gene matches: 6. The length of the CDR3 is 13 residues. For the CDR3, the DNA is TGTGCCAGCAGTTTGGGACAGACATTAGAAGCTTTCTTT. This gives the protein CASSLGQTLEAFF.

J is TRBJ2-3 and V is TRBV5-1; tentatively, D is TRBD2 (6 bases). Germline CDR1 reads SGHRS; CDR2 reads YFSETQ. The length of the CDR3 is 16 residues. V was pared by 2 bases and J by 3 bases, with 16 bases between. For the CDR3, the DNA is TGCGCCAGCAGCTTTTCGACCGGGACTCAGACAGATACGCAGTATTTT. Translated: CASSFSTGTQTDTQYF. The full variable domain, in which reference TRBV5-1 and TRBJ2-3 provide the parts outside the CDR3, is KAGVTQTPRYLIKTRGQQVTLSCSPISGHRSVSWYQQTPGQGLQFLFEYFSETQRNKGNFPGRFSGRQFSNSRSEMNVSTLELGDSALYLCASSFSTGTQTDTQYFGPGTRLTVL.

The chain has TRBV6-5 and TRBJ1-2; TRBD1 agrees at 7 bases. This CDR3 has 14 residues. With V trimmed by 4 bases and J by 6 bases, 8 bases remained unmatched. CDR1 is MNHEY, CDR2 SVGAGI, per germline. In DNA form, the CDR3 reads TGTGCCAGCAGTTCCCTTCCCCAGGGGGATGGCTACACCTTC. The encoded protein is CASSSLPQGDGYTF.

This clone was picked up a small number of times. This chain links TRBV27 with TRBJ1-6, with D perhaps TRBD1 (5 bases). From germline, CDR1 is MNHEY and CDR2 SMNVEV (reference sequence). V was trimmed by 8 bases and J by 0 bases, leaving 8 bases between them. This CDR3 comprises 14 residues. The CDR3 nucleotides read TGTGCCAGCCAGGGCAGCTCCTATAATTCACCCCTCCACTTT. Protein sequence: CASQGSSYNSPLHF.

This chain connects TRBV5-4 to TRBJ2-1, with a tentative D call TRBD2 (6 bases). The CDR3 length is 15 residues. Between the trimmed V and J ends, which lost 2 bases and 8 bases, there was a span of 17 bases. Germline values: CDR1 SGHNT, CDR2 YYREEE (reference sequence). CDR3 coding DNA: TGTGCCAGCAGCTTCCTTGGGGGGATTAGGGATGAGCAGTTCTTC. It codes for CASSFLGGIRDEQFF.

The gene calls are TRBV5-4 and TRBJ1-5; TRBD1 might be the D (5 bases). Germline V gene data show CDR1 as SGHNT and CDR2 as YYREEE (reference sequence). This CDR3 has 17 amino acids. The V and J ends lost 4 bases and 7 bases respectively, with 24 bases between them. The CDR3 protein is CASSPYHPGSRYQPQHF. The CDR3, as DNA: TGTGCCAGCAGCCCTTACCACCCAGGGTCAAGGTACCAGCCCCAGCATTTT.

This chain links TRBV14 with TRBJ1-1; D remains ambiguous. Germline values: CDR1 SGHDN, CDR2 FVKESK. Trimming stripped 2 bases from V and 5 bases from J, with 6 bases between. The CDR3 is 12 amino acids. The CDR3 spells CASSQSVTEAFF. CDR3 DNA: TGTGCCAGCAGCCAATCCGTGACTGAAGCTTTCTTT.

In its sample, this clone was seen a few times. The chain employs TRBV30 and TRBJ2-7; D perhaps matches TRBD1 (6 bases). Per germline, CDR1 GTSNPN and CDR2 SVGIG (reference sequence). Trimming shortened V by 4 bases and J by 7 bases, and 20 bases separated the two germline ends. CDR3 length: 14 residues. The CDR3 sequence: CAWTNRDGDKEQYF. CDR3 sequence (DNA): TGTGCCTGGACCAACAGGGACGGGGACAAGGAGCAGTACTTC.

The chain links TRBV5-4 to TRBJ2-6; TRBD1 agrees at 8 bases. The CDR3 is 17 residues long. Germline V lookup: CDR1 SGHNT, CDR2 YYREEE (reference sequence). The V and J ends lost 3 bases and 2 bases, in that order; junction bases with no gene match: 7. The chain's CDR3 is CASSSQQGVAGANVLTF. The CDR3 DNA is TGTGCCAGCAGCTCGCAACAGGGGGTAGCTGGGGCCAACGTCCTGACTTTC.

The chain links TRBV29-1 to TRBJ1-3, with unresolved D. In germline, CDR1 is SQVTM, CDR2 ANQGSEA. V lost 6 bases to trimming and J lost 3 bases, with 6 bases between them. The CDR3 has 11 amino acids. The CDR3 nucleotides are TGCAGCGTCCAGGTTGGAAACACCATATATTTT. It yields the protein CSVQVGNTIYF.

V usage is TRBV15 and J usage is TRBJ2-1, with TRBD1 matching over 9 bases. CDR3 length: 17 residues. The V gene end was trimmed by 1 base and the J gene end by 6 bases; junction bases not matched to a gene: 10. Germline V gene data show CDR1 as LNHNV and CDR2 as YYDKDF (reference sequence). The CDR3 loop reads CATSRVRDRVKGNEQFF. As DNA, the CDR3 is TGTGCCACCAGCAGAGTGCGGGACAGGGTGAAGGGCAATGAGCAGTTCTTC.

The J gene is TRBJ2-7, the V gene TRBV5-6; the match to TRBD2 covers 7 bases. Trimming took 0 bases from V and 4 from J; bases not matched to a gene: 7. Looked up from germline, CDR1 is SGHDT and CDR2 is YYEEEE. The CDR3 is 15 amino acids. The CDR3 loop reads CASSLVGGGPYEQYF. CDR3 DNA sequence: TGTGCCAGCAGCTTGGTTGGCGGGGGACCGTACGAGCAGTACTTC.

The rearrangement joins TRBV15 to TRBJ2-4; 7 bases are shared with TRBD2. CDR3 length: 16 residues. V shed 0 bases, J shed 7 bases, and the junction held 9 bases outside the gene matches. CDR1 and CDR2 from the germline V gene are LNHNV and YYDKDF (reference sequence). CDR3 sequence: CATSRDLGGEWNIQYF. The CDR3 coding sequence is TGTGCCACCAGCAGAGATCTGGGGGGGGAATGGAACATTCAGTACTTC.

A note on this clone: The junction and the germline gene differ at one end; a read error may be behind it. The chain employs TRBV7-7 and TRBJ2-3, with TRBD2 identical over 8 bases. This CDR3 has 15 amino acids. CDR1 and CDR2 (germline): SSHAT, FNYEAQ (reference sequence). CDR3 in DNA: TGTGCTAGCACCCCCAGCGGGAGCTTTCGGGATACGCAGTATTTT. Its translation: CASTPSGSFRDTQYF.

The chain links TRBV5-4 to TRBJ1-1, with D maybe TRBD1 (6 bases). Between the trimmed V and J ends, which lost 1 base and 0 bases, there was a span of 16 bases. This CDR3 comprises 17 residues. Germline CDR1 and CDR2: SGHNT and YYREEE (reference sequence). CDR3 residues: CASSLRGGGGMNTEAFF. The CDR3 DNA reads as TGTGCCAGCAGCTTGCGCGGAGGGGGGGGAATGAACACTGAAGCTTTCTTT.

The chain has TRBV6-6 and TRBJ1-1; TRBD1 matches 8 bases. The length of the CDR3 is 15 residues. V trimming: 6 bases; J trimming: 3 bases; junction bases outside the gene matches: 9. CDR1 and CDR2 from the germline V gene are MNHNY and SVGAGI (reference sequence). CDR3 sequence reads: CASRTPGGADTEAFF. CDR3 nucleotides: TGTGCCAGCAGAACCCCAGGGGGCGCAGACACTGAAGCTTTCTTT.

This clone occurred once. The rearrangement joins TRBV7-9 to TRBJ1-2; D might be TRBD1 (6 bases). The ends were cut back, 0 bases at V and 5 bases at J, with 7 bases in the middle. The CDR3 totals 13 residues. Germline loops: CDR1 SEHNR, CDR2 FQNEAQ (reference sequence). Written as DNA, the CDR3 is TGTGCCAGCAGCTTAGCGGGGGCTTATGGCTACACCTTC. Amino acids: CASSLAGAYGYTF.

This clone appeared a single time. V is TRBV7-9 and J is TRBJ1-2; a weak D match, TRBD1 (6 bases). CDR3 size: 15 residues. Germline loops: CDR1 SEHNR, CDR2 FQNEAQ (reference sequence). V shed 1 base and J shed 8 bases, with 17 bases lying between them. CDR3 loop: CASSLGGQPRRGYTF. In DNA form, the CDR3 reads TGTGCCAGCAGCTTAGGCGGACAGCCCCGGCGGGGCTACACCTTC.

V is TRBV7-9 and J is TRBJ1-5, with 8 bases matching TRBD1. Germline-derived CDR1 and CDR2 are SEHNR and FQNEAQ (reference sequence). After removal of 11 bases from V and 5 bases from J, the junction contained 8 bases not matched to a gene. This CDR3 region has 13 residues. CDR3: CAGQGESDQPQHF. The CDR3 DNA is TGTGCCGGACAGGGTGAGTCGGATCAGCCCCAGCATTTT.

V and J are TRBV4-1 and TRBJ2-1, with 8 nucleotides matching TRBD1. Germline V gene lookup returns CDR1 MGHRA and CDR2 YSYEKL. Germline trimming cut 4 bases from V and 7 bases from J; bases unmatched to any gene: 9. This CDR3 region has 15 residues. The CDR3 region is CASSLIWTGWNEQFF. The CDR3 coding sequence is TGCGCCAGCAGCCTAATCTGGACAGGGTGGAATGAGCAGTTCTTC.

The chain uses TRBV6-5 and TRBJ1-2; D is uncertain. V was shortened by 2 bases and J by 3 bases, with 7 bases between the two germline ends. Germline V gives CDR1 MNHEY, CDR2 SVGAGI. CDR3 length equals 13 residues. This CDR3 reads CASSYGSDYGYTF. The DNA of the CDR3 is TGTGCCAGCAGTTACGGCAGTGACTATGGCTACACCTTC.

The rearrangement uses TRBV11-3 and TRBJ1-1; no firm D call. With 5 bases removed from V and 2 bases from J, the gap between germline ends came to 3 bases. Germline V gives CDR1 SGHNT, CDR2 YENEEA. The CDR3 sequence is 11 residues long. CDR3 in amino acids: CASSVNTEAFF. The CDR3 DNA reads TGTGCCAGCAGCGTAAACACTGAAGCTTTCTTT.

The count of this clone is one. J is TRBJ2-1 and V is TRBV11-2; 10 bases are a match to TRBD2. V lost 6 bases to trimming and J lost 3 bases; unmatched junction nucleotides: 8. This CDR3 region has 16 residues. The germline CDR1 and CDR2 sequences are SGHAT and FQNNGV. CDR3 sequence: CASSSIAGGDYNEQFF. The CDR3 bases are TGTGCCAGCAGTTCTATAGCGGGAGGAGACTACAATGAGCAGTTCTTC.

This chain uses TRBV6-5 with TRBJ2-7; no definite D call. The V end lost 10 bases, the J end lost 0 bases, and 13 bases lay between the germline ends. There are 13 residues in the CDR3. Per the germline V gene, CDR1 is MNHEY and CDR2 is SVGAGI. The CDR3, as DNA: TGTGCCACCCGCCGCCCTAGCTCCTACGAGCAGTACTTC. Translating it yields CATRRPSSYEQYF.

To note about this clone: The same CDR3 also results from other DNA sequences found in this sample. The rearrangement links TRBV2 to TRBJ2-3; D possibly corresponds to TRBD2 (5 bases). The ends were cut back, 6 bases at V and 0 bases at J, with 10 bases in the middle. The V gene's germline CDR1 is SNHLY and CDR2 FYNNEI. The CDR3 length is 14 residues. The CDR3 region is CASRGLASTDTQYF. The CDR3 region has the DNA TGTGCCAGCAGGGGCCTAGCTAGCACAGATACGCAGTATTTT.

This chain connects TRBV6-5 to TRBJ2-7; D might be TRBD2 (5 bases). Trimming stripped 0 bases from V and 6 bases from J, with 9 bases between. The CDR3 runs 13 residues. Germline assignment: CDR1 MNHEY and CDR2 SVGAGI. CDR3 in amino acids: CASSYSRSGEQYF. Here the CDR3 DNA reads TGTGCCAGCAGTTACTCGCGGAGCGGCGAGCAGTACTTC.

With respect to this clone: The junction shows a germline mismatch at one end, possibly a read error. The V and J genes are TRBV12-3 or TRBV12-4 and TRBJ2-1, with TRBD2 as a possible D gene (6 bases). CDR3 length: 13 residues. Here the CDR3 reads CASRLGGLNEQFF. CDR3 coding DNA: TGTGCCAGCAGGTTAGGAGGGCTGAATGAGCAGTTCTTC.